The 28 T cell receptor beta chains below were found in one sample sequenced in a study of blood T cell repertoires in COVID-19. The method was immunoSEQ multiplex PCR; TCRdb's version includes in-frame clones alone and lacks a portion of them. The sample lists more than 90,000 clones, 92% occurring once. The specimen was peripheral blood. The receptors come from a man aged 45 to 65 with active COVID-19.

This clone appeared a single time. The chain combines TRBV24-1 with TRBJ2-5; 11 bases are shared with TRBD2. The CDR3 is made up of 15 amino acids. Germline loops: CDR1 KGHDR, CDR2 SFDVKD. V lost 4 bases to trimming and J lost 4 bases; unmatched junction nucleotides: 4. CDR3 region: CATSEPGLAGETQYF. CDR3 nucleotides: TGTGCCACCAGTGAGCCCGGACTAGCGGGAGAGACCCAGTACTTC.

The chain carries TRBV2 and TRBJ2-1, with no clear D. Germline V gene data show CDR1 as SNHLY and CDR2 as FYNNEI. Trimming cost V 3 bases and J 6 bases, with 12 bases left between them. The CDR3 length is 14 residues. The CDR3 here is CASSDGQNLNEQFF. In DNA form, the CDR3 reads TGTGCCAGCAGTGATGGGCAGAATCTCAATGAGCAGTTCTTC.

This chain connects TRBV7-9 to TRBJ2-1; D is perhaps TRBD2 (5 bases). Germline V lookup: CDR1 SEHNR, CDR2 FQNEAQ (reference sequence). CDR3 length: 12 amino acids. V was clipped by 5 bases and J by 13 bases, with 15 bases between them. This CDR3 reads CASSPPQLDQFF. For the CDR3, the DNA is TGTGCCAGCAGCCCACCCCAACTAGACCAGTTCTTC. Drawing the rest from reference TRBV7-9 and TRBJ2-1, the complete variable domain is DTGVSQNPRHKITKRGQNVTFRCDPISEHNRLYWYRQTLGQGPEFLTYFQNEAQLEKSRLLSDRFSAERPKGSFSTLEIQRTEQGDSAMYLCASSPPQLDQFFGPGTRLTVL.

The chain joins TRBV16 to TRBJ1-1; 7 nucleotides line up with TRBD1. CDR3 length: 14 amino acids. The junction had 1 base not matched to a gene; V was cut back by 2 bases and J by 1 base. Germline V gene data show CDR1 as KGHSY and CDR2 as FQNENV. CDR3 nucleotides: TGTGCCAGCAGCCAAGACAGGGCGAACACTGAAGCTTTCTTT. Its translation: CASSQDRANTEAFF.

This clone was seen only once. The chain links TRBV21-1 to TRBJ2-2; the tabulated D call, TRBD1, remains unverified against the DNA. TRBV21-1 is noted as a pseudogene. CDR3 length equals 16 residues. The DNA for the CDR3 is TGTGCCAGCAGCAAAGTATGGCAGGGTCGAACCGGGGAGCTGTTTTTT. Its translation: CASSKVWQGRTGELFF.

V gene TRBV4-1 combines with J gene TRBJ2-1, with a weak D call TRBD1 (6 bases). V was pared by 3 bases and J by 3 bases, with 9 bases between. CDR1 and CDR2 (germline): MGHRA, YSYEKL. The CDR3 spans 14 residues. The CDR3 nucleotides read TGCGCCAGCAGCCACCCGACAGGCTACAATGAGCAGTTCTTC. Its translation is CASSHPTGYNEQFF.

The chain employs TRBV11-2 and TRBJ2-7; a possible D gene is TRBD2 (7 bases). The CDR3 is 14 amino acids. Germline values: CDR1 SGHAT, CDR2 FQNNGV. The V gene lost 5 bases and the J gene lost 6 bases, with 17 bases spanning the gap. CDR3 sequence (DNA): TGTGCCAGCAGCCCGGGGGGCGGGAGTGGCGAGCAGTACTTC. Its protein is CASSPGGGSGEQYF.

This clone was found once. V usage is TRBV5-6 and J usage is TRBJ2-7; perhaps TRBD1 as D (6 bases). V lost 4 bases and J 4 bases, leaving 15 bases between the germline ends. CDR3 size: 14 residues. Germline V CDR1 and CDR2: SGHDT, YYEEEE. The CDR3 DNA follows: TGTGCCAGCAGCAATTCCACAGGGCCATACGAGCAGTACTTC. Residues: CASSNSTGPYEQYF.

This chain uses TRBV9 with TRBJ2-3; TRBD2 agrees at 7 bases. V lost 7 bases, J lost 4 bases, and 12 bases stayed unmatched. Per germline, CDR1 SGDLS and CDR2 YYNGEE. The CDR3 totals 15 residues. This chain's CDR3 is CASAPQAGEADTQYF. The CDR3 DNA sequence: TGTGCCAGCGCCCCCCAGGCGGGAGAGGCAGATACGCAGTATTTT.

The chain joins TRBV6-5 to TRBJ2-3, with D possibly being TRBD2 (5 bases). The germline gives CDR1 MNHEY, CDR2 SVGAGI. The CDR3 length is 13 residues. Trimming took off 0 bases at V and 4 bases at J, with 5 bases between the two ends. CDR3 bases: TGTGCCAGCAGTTACTCGAGGGCAGATACGCAGTATTTT. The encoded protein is CASSYSRADTQYF.

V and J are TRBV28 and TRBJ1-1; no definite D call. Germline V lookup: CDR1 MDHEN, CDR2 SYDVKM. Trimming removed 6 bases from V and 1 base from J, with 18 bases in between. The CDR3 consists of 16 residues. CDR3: CASRSAAAHPNTEAFF. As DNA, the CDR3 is TGTGCCAGCAGGTCTGCGGCAGCCCATCCGAACACTGAAGCTTTCTTT.

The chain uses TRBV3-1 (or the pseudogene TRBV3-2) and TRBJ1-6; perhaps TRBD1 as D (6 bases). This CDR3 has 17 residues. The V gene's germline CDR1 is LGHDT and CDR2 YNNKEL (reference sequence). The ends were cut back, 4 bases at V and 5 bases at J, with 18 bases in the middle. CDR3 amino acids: CASSRNTGTSNNSPLHF. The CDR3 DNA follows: TGTGCCAGCAGCCGGAATACCGGGACATCGAATAATTCACCCCTCCACTTT.

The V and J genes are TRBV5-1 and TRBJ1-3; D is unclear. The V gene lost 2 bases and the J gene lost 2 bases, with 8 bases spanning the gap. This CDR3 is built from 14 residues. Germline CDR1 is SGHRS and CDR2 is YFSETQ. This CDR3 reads CASSFGAAGNTIYF. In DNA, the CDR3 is TGCGCCAGCAGCTTCGGAGCTGCTGGAAACACCATATATTTT.

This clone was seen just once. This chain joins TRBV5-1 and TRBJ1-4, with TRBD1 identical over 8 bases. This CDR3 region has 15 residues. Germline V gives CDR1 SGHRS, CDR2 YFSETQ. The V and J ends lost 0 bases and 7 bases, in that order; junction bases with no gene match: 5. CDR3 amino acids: CASSLEDRAGEKLFF. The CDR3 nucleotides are TGCGCCAGCAGCTTGGAGGACAGGGCGGGTGAAAAACTGTTTTTT.

CDR3 amino acids: CASPSRDRGQTQYF. CDR3 nucleotide sequence: TGTGCCAGCCCCTCCCGGGACAGGGGGCAAACCCAGTACTTC. The V call is TRBV21-1, the J call TRBJ2-5; TRBD1, the table's D call, lacks a check against the DNA. TRBV21-1 is deemed a pseudogene. This CDR3 spans 14 amino acids.

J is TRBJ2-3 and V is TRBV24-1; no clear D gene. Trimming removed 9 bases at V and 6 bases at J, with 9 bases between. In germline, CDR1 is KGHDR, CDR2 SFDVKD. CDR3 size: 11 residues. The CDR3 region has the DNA TGTGCCACCGGCCGCATGGATACGCAGTATTTT. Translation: CATGRMDTQYF.

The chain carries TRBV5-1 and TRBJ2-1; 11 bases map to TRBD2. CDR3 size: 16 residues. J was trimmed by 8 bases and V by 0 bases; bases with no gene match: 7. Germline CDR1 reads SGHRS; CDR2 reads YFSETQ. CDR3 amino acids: CASSLVAGGPIDEQFF. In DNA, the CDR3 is TGCGCCAGCAGCTTGGTAGCGGGAGGGCCTATAGATGAGCAGTTCTTC.

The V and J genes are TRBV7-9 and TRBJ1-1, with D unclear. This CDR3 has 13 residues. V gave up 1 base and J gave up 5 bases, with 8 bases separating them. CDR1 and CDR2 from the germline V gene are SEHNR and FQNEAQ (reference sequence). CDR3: CASSLDFVTEAFF. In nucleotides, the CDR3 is TGTGCCAGCAGCTTAGATTTTGTAACTGAAGCTTTCTTT. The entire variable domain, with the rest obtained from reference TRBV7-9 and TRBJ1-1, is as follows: DTGVSQNPRHKITKRGQNVTFRCDPISEHNRLYWYRQTLGQGPEFLTYFQNEAQLEKSRLLSDRFSAERPKGSFSTLEIQRTEQGDSAMYLCASSLDFVTEAFFGQGTRLTVV.

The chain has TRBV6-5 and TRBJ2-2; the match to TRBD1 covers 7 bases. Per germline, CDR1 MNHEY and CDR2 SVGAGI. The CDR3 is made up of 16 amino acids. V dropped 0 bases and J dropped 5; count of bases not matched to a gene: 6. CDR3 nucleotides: TGTGCCAGCAGTTACTCGATAGGGGGCCGGACCGGGGAGCTGTTTTTT. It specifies CASSYSIGGRTGELFF.

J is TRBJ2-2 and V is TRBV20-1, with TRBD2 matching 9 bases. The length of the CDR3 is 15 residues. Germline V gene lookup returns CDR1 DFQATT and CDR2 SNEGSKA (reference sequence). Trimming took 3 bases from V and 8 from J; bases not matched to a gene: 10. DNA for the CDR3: TGCAGTGCTAGTTCCAGCGGGAGGAGATGGGGGGAGCTGTTTTTT. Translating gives CSASSSGRRWGELFF.

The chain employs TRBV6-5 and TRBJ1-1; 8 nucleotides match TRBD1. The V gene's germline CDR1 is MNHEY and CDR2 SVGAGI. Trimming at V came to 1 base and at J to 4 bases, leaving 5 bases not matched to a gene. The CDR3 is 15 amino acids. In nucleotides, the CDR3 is TGTGCCAGCAGTTACTGGACAGGGAAATTCACTGAAGCTTTCTTT. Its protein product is CASSYWTGKFTEAFF.

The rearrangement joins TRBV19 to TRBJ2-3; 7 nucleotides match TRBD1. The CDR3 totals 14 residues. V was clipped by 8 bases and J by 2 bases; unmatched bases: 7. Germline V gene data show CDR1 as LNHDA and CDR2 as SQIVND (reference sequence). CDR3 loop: CASSRDRPTDTQYF. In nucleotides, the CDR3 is TGTGCCAGTTCCCGGGACAGACCCACAGATACGCAGTATTTT.

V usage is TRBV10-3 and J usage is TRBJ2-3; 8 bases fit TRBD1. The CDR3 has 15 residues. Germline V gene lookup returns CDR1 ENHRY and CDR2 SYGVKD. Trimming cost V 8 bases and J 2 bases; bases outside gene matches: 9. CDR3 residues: CAISQGQDYTDTQYF. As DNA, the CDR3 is TGTGCCATCTCTCAGGGACAGGACTACACAGATACGCAGTATTTT.

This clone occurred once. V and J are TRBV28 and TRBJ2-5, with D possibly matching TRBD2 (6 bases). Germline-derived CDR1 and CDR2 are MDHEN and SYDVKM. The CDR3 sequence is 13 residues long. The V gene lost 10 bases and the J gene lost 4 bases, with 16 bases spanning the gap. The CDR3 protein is CATASGGIETQYF. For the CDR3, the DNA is TGTGCCACCGCATCGGGCGGGATAGAGACCCAGTACTTC.

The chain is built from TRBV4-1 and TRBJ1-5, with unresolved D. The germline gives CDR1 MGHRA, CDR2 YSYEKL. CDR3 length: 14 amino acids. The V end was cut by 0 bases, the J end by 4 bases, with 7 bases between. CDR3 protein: CASSQDRGNQPQHF. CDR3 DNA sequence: TGCGCCAGCAGCCAAGACCGAGGGAATCAGCCCCAGCATTTT.

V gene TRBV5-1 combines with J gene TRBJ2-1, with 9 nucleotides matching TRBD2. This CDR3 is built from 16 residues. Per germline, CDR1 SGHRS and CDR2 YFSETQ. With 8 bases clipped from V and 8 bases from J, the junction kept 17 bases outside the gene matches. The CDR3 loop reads CASASELAGGNDEQFF. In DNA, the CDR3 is TGCGCCAGTGCTAGCGAACTAGCGGGTGGAAACGATGAGCAGTTCTTC. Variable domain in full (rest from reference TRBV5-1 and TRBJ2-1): KAGVTQTPRYLIKTRGQQVTLSCSPISGHRSVSWYQQTPGQGLQFLFEYFSETQRNKGNFPGRFSGRQFSNSRSEMNVSTLELGDSALYLCASASELAGGNDEQFFGPGTRLTVL.

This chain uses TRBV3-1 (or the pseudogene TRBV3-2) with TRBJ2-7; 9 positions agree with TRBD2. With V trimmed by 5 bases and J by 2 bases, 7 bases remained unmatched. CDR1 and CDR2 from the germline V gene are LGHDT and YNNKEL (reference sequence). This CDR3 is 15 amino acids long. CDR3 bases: TGTGCCAGCAGCTTCCGGGTAGCGGGAGCCTACGAGCAGTACTTC. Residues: CASSFRVAGAYEQYF.

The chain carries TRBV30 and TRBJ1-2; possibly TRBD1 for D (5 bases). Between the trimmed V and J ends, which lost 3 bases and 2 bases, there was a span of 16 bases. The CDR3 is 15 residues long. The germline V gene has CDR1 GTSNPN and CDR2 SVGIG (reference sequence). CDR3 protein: CAWSRSGGLNYGYTF. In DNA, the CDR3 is TGTGCCTGGAGCCGATCGGGGGGTTTGAACTATGGCTACACCTTC.